This T cell receptor beta chain was obtained from a study of beta chain features in type 1 diabetes. Across the whole study: What patients shared with healthy donors was a similar profile of age, gender and cell yields. General study points: A greater similarity of naive, central memory and Treg TCRB repertoires was seen among patients than among healthy donors.

Germline-derived CDR1 and CDR2 are KGHSH and LQKENI. CDR3 size: 14 residues. Trimming took off 2 bases at V and 4 bases at J, with 8 bases between the two ends. Based on CD45RO/CCR7/CD25/CD127/CD95/CD27, CD4+ regulatory, stem cell-like memory, naive and central memory cells were sorted. Every bit of the isolated RNA underwent reverse transcription, so sequencing read expressed TCRB transcripts. This table comes from immunoSEQ multiplex PCR, and its TCRdb copy is limited to in-frame clones, with some not included. The sample holds almost 350,000 clones, approximately 8% seen once. The table lists this clone with a few counts. Its antigen remains unknown. The sample contains more than one DNA sequence encoding this CDR3.

The chain couples TRBV18 to TRBJ2-2; D ambiguous. The sample was central memory CD4+ T cells from blood. This sequence originates from a woman under 30 in good health. The CDR3 coding sequence is TGTGCCAGCTCACCAGTAGGGTCCACCGGGGAGCTGTTTTTT. This codes for CASSPVGSTGELFF.